The 14 T cell receptor beta chains in this list originate from one sample, sequenced in a study of cytomegalovirus exposure and HLA in healthy donors. Assay used: immunoSEQ multiplex PCR; TCRdb lists only in-frame clones, some missing. The sample lists tens of thousands of clones, nearly 96% seen once, with roughly 4.5% in the top ten. Sequencing was performed on PBMCs. These receptors came from a woman between 18 and 30 years old in good health and CMV-seropositive.

This chain links TRBV30 with TRBJ2-5; D possibly corresponds to TRBD2 (6 bases). Trimming shortened V by 1 base and J by 1 base, and 13 bases separated the two germline ends. Germline CDR1 and CDR2: GTSNPN and SVGIG (reference sequence). CDR3 size: 15 residues. The CDR3 nucleotides read TGTGCCTGGAGTGCCCCCCGGGGGTTCCAAGAGACCCAGTACTTC. Its protein product is CAWSAPRGFQETQYF.

The chain combines TRBV28 with TRBJ2-5; 7 positions agree with TRBD2. The CDR3 has 15 amino acids. The J segment lost 8 bases and the V segment lost 2 bases, leaving 11 bases of the junction unmatched. CDR1 MDHEN and CDR2 SYDVKM come from the germline V gene. The CDR3 here is CASSLNGAGVRTQYF. CDR3 nucleotides: TGTGCCAGCAGTTTAAACGGTGCGGGGGTCAGAACCCAGTACTTC.

About this clone itself: Different DNA sequences within this sample yield the same CDR3. This chain connects TRBV7-9 to TRBJ2-3; 9 bases are a match to TRBD2. Germline V lookup: CDR1 SEHNR, CDR2 FQNEAQ (reference sequence). The ends lost 2 bases at V and 0 bases at J; junction bases unmatched: 0. The CDR3 has 15 residues. CDR3 sequence: CASSLLAGSTDTQYF. For the CDR3, the DNA is TGTGCCAGCAGCTTACTAGCGGGAAGCACAGATACGCAGTATTTT.

This chain connects TRBV28 to TRBJ1-1, with 8 bases matching TRBD1. J gave up 1 base and V 3 bases, and 4 bases lay outside the gene matches. The CDR3 is 15 residues long. Germline V gives CDR1 MDHEN, CDR2 SYDVKM. CDR3 sequence: CASSFWTGTNTEAFF. The CDR3 DNA sequence: TGTGCCAGCAGTTTTTGGACAGGGACGAACACTGAAGCTTTCTTT.

The gene calls are TRBV29-1 and TRBJ1-1; D is perhaps TRBD1 (5 bases). The CDR3 has 13 amino acids. V shed 4 bases and J shed 2 bases, with 11 bases lying between them. Germline V gene lookup returns CDR1 SQVTM and CDR2 ANQGSEA. The CDR3 DNA reads TGCAGCGTTGGTGGGGGGATCAACACTGAAGCTTTCTTT. Translating gives CSVGGGINTEAFF.

In the case of this clone: The junction differs from germline at one of its ends, possibly a read error. CDR3 nucleotides: TGTGCCAGCAGCTCCGGGACTAGCGGGAATGGGCAGTTCTTC. Its protein product is CASSSGTSGNGQFF. The chain has TRBV7-3 and TRBJ2-1, with 13 bases matching TRBD2. CDR1 and CDR2 (germline): SGHTA, FQGTGA. The CDR3 is made up of 14 amino acids.

This chain joins TRBV4-2 and TRBJ2-1; 9 nucleotides line up with TRBD2. This CDR3 contains 14 residues. The trim removed 1 base at V and 5 bases at J, leaving 0 bases unmatched. Germline assignment: CDR1 LGHNA and CDR2 YNFKEQ. For the CDR3, the DNA is TGTGCCAGCAGCCAAGGACTAGCGGACAATGAGCAGTTCTTC. This gives the protein CASSQGLADNEQFF.

The V call is TRBV6-5, the J call TRBJ2-7; 9 bases align to TRBD2. J gave up 2 bases and V 6 bases, and 8 bases lay outside the gene matches. The germline V gene has CDR1 MNHEY and CDR2 SVGAGI. This CDR3 has 15 amino acids. CDR3: CASRRGLAPTYEQYF. CDR3 in DNA: TGTGCCAGCAGAAGAGGACTAGCGCCTACCTACGAGCAGTACTTC.

V is TRBV4-2 and J is TRBJ1-2, with unresolved D. Germline loops: CDR1 LGHNA, CDR2 YNFKEQ. V lost 3 bases and J lost 2, with 10 bases in between. The CDR3 runs to 14 residues. CDR3: CASSHHHQNYGYTF. Here the CDR3 DNA reads TGTGCCAGCAGCCACCATCACCAGAACTATGGCTACACCTTC.

V is TRBV25-1 and J is TRBJ2-3, with 15 bases matching TRBD2. The V segment lost 3 bases and the J segment 6 bases; nucleotides outside the gene matches: 4. Germline V lookup: CDR1 MGHDK, CDR2 SYGVNS. The CDR3 spans 16 residues. Here the CDR3 reads CASSDRTSGRVDTQYF. CDR3 DNA sequence: TGTGCCAGCAGTGACCGGACTAGCGGGAGGGTGGATACGCAGTATTTT.

The rearrangement uses TRBV28 and TRBJ1-2, with D perhaps TRBD1 (5 bases). Germline V lookup: CDR1 MDHEN, CDR2 SYDVKM. This CDR3 region has 14 residues. Trimming removed 5 bases at V and 8 bases at J, with 18 bases between. Here the CDR3 DNA reads TGTGCCAGCAGTCCCAATGGTCAGGGAGGGGGCTACACCTTC. It codes for CASSPNGQGGGYTF.

The CDR3 spells CASSTAAPQETQYF. For the CDR3, the DNA is TGTGCCAGCAGTACCGCCGCGCCACAAGAGACCCAGTACTTC. This rearrangement joins TRBV2 to TRBJ2-5; no definite D call. CDR1 is SNHLY and CDR2 is FYNNEI in the germline V gene. CDR3 length: 14 amino acids. V lost 5 bases to trimming and J lost 2 bases, with 12 bases between them.

This sequence joins TRBV19 and TRBJ2-7; 9 nucleotides match TRBD1. Germline lookup yields CDR1 LNHDA and CDR2 SQIVND (reference sequence). Losses at the gene ends were 5 bases for V and 1 base for J; bases not matched to a gene: 6. The CDR3 is made up of 15 amino acids. CDR3 region: CASSSRDRVSYEQYF. CDR3 sequence (DNA): TGTGCCAGTAGTTCCCGGGACAGGGTTTCCTACGAGCAGTACTTC.

The chain joins TRBV7-9 to TRBJ2-7; D perhaps matches TRBD1 (6 bases). From germline, CDR1 is SEHNR and CDR2 FQNEAQ (reference sequence). The V and J ends lost 3 bases and 6 bases respectively, with 12 bases between them. This CDR3 is built from 13 residues. CDR3 DNA sequence: TGTGCCAGCAGCTTCGAACAGGGAAGCGAGCAGTACTTC. Protein: CASSFEQGSEQYF.